Reported below is one TCR beta chain. What it binds is unknown. This sample stems from a study of cytomegalovirus exposure and HLA in healthy donors. Study-level results: HLA restriction was apparent for most CMV-associated TCR beta chains in a later analysis.

Researchers ran the PCR with 60 Vbeta and 13 Jbeta primers. Only in-frame clones appear in the TCRdb table, and some are missing; sequencing was by immunoSEQ multiplex PCR. The table shows 85,000 to 100,000 clones, with 85% to 90% occurring only once. The receptor's source is a man younger than 35 in good health and CMV-seronegative. The sample consisted of PBMCs.

The CDR3 is CASSQAREWYSNEQFF. In DNA form, the CDR3 reads TGTGCCAGCAGCCAAGCGCGGGAGTGGTATAGCAATGAGCAGTTCTTC. The gene calls are TRBV4-2 and TRBJ2-1; TRBD2 matches at 7 bases. V was clipped by 1 base and J by 6 bases; unmatched bases: 9. Germline loops: CDR1 LGHNA, CDR2 YNFKEQ. The CDR3 loop spans 16 amino acids.